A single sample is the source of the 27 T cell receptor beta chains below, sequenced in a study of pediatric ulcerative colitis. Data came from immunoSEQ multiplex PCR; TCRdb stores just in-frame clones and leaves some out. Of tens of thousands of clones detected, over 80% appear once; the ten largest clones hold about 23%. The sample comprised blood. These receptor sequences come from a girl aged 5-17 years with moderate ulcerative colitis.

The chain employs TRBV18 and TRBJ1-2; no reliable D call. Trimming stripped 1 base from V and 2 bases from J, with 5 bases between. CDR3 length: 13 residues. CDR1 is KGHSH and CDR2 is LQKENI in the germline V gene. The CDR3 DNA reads TGTGCCAGCTCACCACGTGGCAACTATGGCTACACCTTC. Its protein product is CASSPRGNYGYTF.

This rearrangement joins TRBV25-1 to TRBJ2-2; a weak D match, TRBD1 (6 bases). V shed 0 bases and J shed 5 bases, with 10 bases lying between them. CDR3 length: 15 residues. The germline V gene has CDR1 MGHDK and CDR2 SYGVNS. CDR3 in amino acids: CASSEYSGATGELFF. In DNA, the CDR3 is TGTGCCAGCAGTGAATATTCAGGGGCGACCGGGGAGCTGTTTTTT.

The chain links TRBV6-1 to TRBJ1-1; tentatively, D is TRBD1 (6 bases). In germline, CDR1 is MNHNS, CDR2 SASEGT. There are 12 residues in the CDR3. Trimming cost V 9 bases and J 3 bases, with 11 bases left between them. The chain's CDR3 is CASSTGYTEAFF. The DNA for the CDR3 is TGTGCCAGTTCAACAGGGTACACTGAAGCTTTCTTT.

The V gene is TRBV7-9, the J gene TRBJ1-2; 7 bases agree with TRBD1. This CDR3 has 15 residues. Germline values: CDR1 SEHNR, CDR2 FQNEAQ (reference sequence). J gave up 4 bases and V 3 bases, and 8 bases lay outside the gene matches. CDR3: CASSLEGAGGYGYTF. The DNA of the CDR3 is TGTGCCAGCAGCTTGGAGGGGGCTGGTGGCTATGGCTACACCTTC.

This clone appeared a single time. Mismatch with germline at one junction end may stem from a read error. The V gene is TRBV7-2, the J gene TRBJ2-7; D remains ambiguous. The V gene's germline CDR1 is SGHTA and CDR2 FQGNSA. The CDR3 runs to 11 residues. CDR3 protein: CASSALGDLSF. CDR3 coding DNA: TGTGCCAGCAGCGCCTTGGGCGATCTTAGCTTC.

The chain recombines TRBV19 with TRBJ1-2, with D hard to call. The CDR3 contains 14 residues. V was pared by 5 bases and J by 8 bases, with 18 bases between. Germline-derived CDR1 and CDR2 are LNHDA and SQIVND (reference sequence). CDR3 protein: CASSPRAGTSGYTF. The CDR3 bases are TGTGCCAGTAGTCCCCGGGCAGGCACGTCGGGCTACACCTTC.

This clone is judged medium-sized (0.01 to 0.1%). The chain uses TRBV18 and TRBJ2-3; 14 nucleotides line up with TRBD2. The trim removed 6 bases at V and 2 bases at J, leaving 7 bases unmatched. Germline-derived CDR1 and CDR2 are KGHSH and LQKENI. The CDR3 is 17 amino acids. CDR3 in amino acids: CASSAGTSGGPTDTQYF. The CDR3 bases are TGTGCCAGCTCCGCGGGGACTAGCGGGGGCCCCACAGATACGCAGTATTTT. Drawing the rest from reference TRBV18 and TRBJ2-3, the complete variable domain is NAGVMQNPRHLVRRRGQEARLRCSPMKGHSHVYWYRQLPEEGLKFMVYLQKENIIDESGMPKERFSAEFPKEGPSILRIQQVVRGDSAAYFCASSAGTSGGPTDTQYFGPGTRLTVL.

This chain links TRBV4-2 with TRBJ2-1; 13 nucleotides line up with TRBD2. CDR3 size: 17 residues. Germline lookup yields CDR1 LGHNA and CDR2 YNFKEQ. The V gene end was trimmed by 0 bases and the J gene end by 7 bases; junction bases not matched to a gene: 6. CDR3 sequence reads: CASSQEHGLAGENEQFF. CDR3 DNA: TGTGCCAGCAGCCAAGAACACGGACTAGCGGGGGAGAATGAGCAGTTCTTC.

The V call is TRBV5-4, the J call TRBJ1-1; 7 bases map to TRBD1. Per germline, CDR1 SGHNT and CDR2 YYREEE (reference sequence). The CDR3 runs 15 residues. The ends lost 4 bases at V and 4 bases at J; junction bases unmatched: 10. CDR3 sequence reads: CASSRYDRVGTEAFF. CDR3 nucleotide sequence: TGTGCCAGCAGCCGCTACGACAGGGTGGGCACTGAAGCTTTCTTT.

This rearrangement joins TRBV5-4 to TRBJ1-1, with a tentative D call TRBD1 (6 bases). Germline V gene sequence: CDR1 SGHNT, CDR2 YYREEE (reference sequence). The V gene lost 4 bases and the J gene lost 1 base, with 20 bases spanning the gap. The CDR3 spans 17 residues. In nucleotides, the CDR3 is TGTGCCAGCAGCCCCTCGCTTTTACAGGGCGGGAACACTGAAGCTTTCTTT. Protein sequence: CASSPSLLQGGNTEAFF.

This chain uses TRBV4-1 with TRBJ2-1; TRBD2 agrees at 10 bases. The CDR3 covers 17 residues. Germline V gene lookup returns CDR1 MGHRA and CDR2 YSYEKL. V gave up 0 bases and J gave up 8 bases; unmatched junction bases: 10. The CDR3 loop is CASSQDSAGGPLDEQFF. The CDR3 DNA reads TGCGCCAGCAGCCAAGATTCAGCGGGAGGGCCTCTGGATGAGCAGTTCTTC.

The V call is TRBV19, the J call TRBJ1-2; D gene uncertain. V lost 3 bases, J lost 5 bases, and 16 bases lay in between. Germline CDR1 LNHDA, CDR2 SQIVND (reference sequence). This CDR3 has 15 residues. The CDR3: CASSIVTVGVYGYTF. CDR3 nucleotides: TGTGCCAGTAGTATTGTGACGGTTGGGGTATATGGCTACACCTTC.

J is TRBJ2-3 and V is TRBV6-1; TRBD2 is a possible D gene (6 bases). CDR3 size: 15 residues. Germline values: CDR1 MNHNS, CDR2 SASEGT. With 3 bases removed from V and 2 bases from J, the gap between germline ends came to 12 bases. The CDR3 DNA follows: TGTGCCAGCAGTGACATGGGGGGAGCCACAGATACGCAGTATTTT. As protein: CASSDMGGATDTQYF.

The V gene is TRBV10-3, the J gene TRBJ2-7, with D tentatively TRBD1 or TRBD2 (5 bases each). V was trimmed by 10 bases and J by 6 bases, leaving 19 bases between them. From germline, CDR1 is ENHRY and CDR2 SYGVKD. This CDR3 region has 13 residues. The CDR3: CASRIGEGSEQYF. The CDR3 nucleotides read TGTGCCAGCAGAATAGGTGAGGGGAGCGAGCAGTACTTC.

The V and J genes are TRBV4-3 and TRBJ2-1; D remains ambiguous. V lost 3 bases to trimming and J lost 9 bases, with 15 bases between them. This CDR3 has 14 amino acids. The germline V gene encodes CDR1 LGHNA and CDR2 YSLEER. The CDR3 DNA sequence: TGCGCCAGCAGCCAGGGCCTTGGGGTCAGTGAGCAGTTCTTC. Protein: CASSQGLGVSEQFF.

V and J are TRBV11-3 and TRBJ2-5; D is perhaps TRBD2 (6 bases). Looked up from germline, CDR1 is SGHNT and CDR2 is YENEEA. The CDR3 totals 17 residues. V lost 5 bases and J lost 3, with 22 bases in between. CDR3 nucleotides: TGTGCCAGCAGCCCACAAGCAGACGGGAGTGTCGAAGAGACCCAGTACTTC. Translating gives CASSPQADGSVEETQYF.

In DNA, the CDR3 is TGTGCCAGCAGTGGATCGGGGACACTCTCCTACAATGAGCAGTTCTTC. Translation: CASSGSGTLSYNEQFF. The V and J genes are TRBV11-3 and TRBJ2-1; possible D gene TRBD1, 6 bases. V gave up 6 bases and J gave up 0 bases, with 15 bases separating them. Germline assignment: CDR1 SGHNT and CDR2 YENEEA. This CDR3 has 16 amino acids.

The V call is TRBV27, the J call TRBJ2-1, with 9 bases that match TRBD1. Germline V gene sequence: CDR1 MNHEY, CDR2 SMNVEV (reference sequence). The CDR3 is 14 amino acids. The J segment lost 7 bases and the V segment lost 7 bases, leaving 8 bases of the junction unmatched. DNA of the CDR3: TGTGCCAGCACCGGGACAGGGACGTTTAATGAGCAGTTCTTC. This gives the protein CASTGTGTFNEQFF.

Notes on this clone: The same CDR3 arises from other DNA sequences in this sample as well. CDR3 amino acids: CATSRDVQPQHF. For the CDR3, the DNA is TGTGCCACCAGCAGAGATGTACAGCCCCAGCATTTT. This rearrangement joins TRBV15 to TRBJ1-5; D is undetermined. The CDR3 has 12 amino acids. Trimming removed 0 bases from V and 7 bases from J, with 4 bases in between. Germline V gene data show CDR1 as LNHNV and CDR2 as YYDKDF (reference sequence).

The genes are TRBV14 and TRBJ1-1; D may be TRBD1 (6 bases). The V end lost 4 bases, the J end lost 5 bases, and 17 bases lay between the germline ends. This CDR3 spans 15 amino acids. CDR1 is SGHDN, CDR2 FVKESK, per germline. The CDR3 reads CASSLIGRGGTEAFF. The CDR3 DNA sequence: TGTGCCAGCAGCCTAATTGGAAGGGGGGGTACTGAAGCTTTCTTT.

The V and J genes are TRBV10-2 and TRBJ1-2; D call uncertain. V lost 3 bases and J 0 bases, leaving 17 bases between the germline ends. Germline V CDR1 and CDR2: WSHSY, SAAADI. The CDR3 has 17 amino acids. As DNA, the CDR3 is TGCGCCAGCAGTGACCGACACGTAAATCGGGCTAACTATGGCTACACCTTC. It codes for CASSDRHVNRANYGYTF.

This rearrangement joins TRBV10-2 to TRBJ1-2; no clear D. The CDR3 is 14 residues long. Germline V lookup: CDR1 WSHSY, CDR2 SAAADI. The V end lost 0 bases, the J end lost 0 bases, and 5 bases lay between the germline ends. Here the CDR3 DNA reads TGCGCCAGCAGTGAGTCTGGGGCTAACTATGGCTACACCTTC. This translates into CASSESGANYGYTF.

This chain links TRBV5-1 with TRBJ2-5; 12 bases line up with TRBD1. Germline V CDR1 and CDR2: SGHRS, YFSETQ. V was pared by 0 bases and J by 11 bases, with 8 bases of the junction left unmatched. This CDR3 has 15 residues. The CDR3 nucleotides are TGCGCCAGCAGCTTGGGGGACAGGGGGCGGAAAGAGCAGTACTTC. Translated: CASSLGDRGRKEQYF.

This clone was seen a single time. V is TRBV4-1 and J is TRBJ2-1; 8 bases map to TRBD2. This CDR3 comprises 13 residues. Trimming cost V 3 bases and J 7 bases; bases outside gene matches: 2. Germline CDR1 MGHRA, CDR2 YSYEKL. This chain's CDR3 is CASSHSSGNEQFF. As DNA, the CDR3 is TGCGCCAGCAGCCACTCTAGCGGGAATGAGCAGTTCTTC.

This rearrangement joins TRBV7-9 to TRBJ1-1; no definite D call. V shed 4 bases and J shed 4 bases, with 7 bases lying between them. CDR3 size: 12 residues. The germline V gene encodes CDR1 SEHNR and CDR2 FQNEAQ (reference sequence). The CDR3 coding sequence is TGTGCCAGCAGCTCCGGCCGCACTGAAGCTTTCTTT. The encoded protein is CASSSGRTEAFF.

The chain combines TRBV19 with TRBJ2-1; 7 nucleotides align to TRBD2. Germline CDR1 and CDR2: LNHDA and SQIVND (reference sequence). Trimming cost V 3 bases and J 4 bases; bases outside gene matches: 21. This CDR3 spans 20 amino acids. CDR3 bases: TGTGCCAGTAGTATGCCTAACTTTCCTCGGGGCGGGGGAAGATACAATGAGCAGTTCTTC. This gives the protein CASSMPNFPRGGGRYNEQFF.

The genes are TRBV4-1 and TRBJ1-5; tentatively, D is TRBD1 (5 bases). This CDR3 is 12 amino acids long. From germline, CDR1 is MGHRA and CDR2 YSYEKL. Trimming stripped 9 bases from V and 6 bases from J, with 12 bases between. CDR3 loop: CARRQGGQPQHF. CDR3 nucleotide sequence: TGCGCCAGGAGGCAGGGAGGTCAGCCCCAGCATTTT.